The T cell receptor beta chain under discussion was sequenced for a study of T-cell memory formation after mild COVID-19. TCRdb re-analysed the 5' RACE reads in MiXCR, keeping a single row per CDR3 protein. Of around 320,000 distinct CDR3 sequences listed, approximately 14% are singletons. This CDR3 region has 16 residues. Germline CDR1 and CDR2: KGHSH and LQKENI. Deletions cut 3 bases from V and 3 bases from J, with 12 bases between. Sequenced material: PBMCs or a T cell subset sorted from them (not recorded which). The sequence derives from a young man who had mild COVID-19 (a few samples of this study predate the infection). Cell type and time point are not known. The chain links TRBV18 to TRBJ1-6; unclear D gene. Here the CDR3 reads CASSPIGGIYNSPLHF. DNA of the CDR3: TGTGCCAGCTCACCTATTGGCGGGATCTATAATTCACCCCTCCACTTT.